Following are 20 T cell receptor beta chains from one sample sequenced in a study of blood T cell repertoires in COVID-19. Sequencing used immunoSEQ multiplex PCR; TCRdb keeps in-frame clones, though not all of them. Of 250,000 to 300,000 clones detected, 88% appear once; the ten largest clones hold 2% to 2.5%. Input material: PBMCs or T cells enriched from blood (not recorded which). These receptors were taken from a woman in her sixties in a cohort exposed to, infected with or recovered from COVID-19 (not recorded which).

The sample holds one count of this clone. The chain links TRBV18 to TRBJ1-2; the D is unclear. CDR3 length equals 14 residues. V gave up 0 bases and J gave up 4 bases, with 9 bases separating them. Germline CDR1 and CDR2: KGHSH and LQKENI. CDR3 DNA: TGTGCCAGCTCACCACCGGCGGTGGGCTATGGCTACACCTTC. The encoded protein is CASSPPAVGYGYTF.

The chain is built from TRBV6-4 and TRBJ2-5; a weak D match, TRBD1 (5 bases). Trimming removed 1 base at V and 5 bases at J, with 17 bases between. The CDR3 sequence is 16 residues long. Germline V gene lookup returns CDR1 MRHNA and CDR2 SNTAGT. The CDR3 loop reads CASSDCSSRSGETQYF. In nucleotides, the CDR3 is TGTGCCAGCAGTGACTGTTCTTCTAGATCAGGGGAGACCCAGTACTTC.

The V and J genes are TRBV7-9 and TRBJ1-2; TRBD1 agrees at 8 bases. This CDR3 contains 15 residues. J was trimmed by 7 bases and V by 2 bases; bases with no gene match: 9. In germline, CDR1 is SEHNR, CDR2 FQNEAQ (reference sequence). CDR3 nucleotides: TGTGCCAGCAGCTTATCTACACAGGGGGGACGTGGCTACACCTTC. Its translation: CASSLSTQGGRGYTF. The complete variable domain, with remaining parts taken from reference TRBV7-9 and TRBJ1-2, reads DTGVSQNPRHKITKRGQNVTFRCDPISEHNRLYWYRQTLGQGPEFLTYFQNEAQLEKSRLLSDRFSAERPKGSFSTLEIQRTEQGDSAMYLCASSLSTQGGRGYTFGSGTRLTVV.

This chain uses TRBV2 with TRBJ2-1, with 15 positions matching TRBD2. Looked up from germline, CDR1 is SNHLY and CDR2 is FYNNEI. J lost 0 bases, V lost 6 bases, and 12 bases had no gene match. CDR3 length: 20 residues. CDR3 loop: CASRSGTSGRTKSSYNEQFF. CDR3 nucleotides: TGTGCCAGCAGGTCCGGGACTAGCGGGAGGACCAAAAGCTCCTACAATGAGCAGTTCTTC.

The V call is TRBV6-4, the J call TRBJ2-7, with D possibly matching TRBD2 (6 bases). Trimming removed 2 bases from V and 3 bases from J, with 14 bases in between. Germline values: CDR1 MRHNA, CDR2 SNTAGT. This CDR3 has 15 residues. The CDR3 coding sequence is TGTGCCAGCAGTGACGAAGGTCTGGGGGGCTACGAGCAGTACTTC. Its translation: CASSDEGLGGYEQYF.

The V and J genes are TRBV6-5 and TRBJ2-7; no clear D gene. The CDR3 is 12 amino acids. V was clipped by 5 bases and J by 6 bases, with 11 bases between them. Germline V gene data show CDR1 as MNHEY and CDR2 as SVGAGI. CDR3 sequence (DNA): TGTGCCAGCAGTCGTCCTATTGGCGAGCAGTACTTC. Translation gives CASSRPIGEQYF.

The chain is built from TRBV5-1 and TRBJ2-3; D unclear. This CDR3 has 13 residues. Germline CDR1 and CDR2: SGHRS and YFSETQ. V lost 4 bases, J lost 3 bases, and 9 bases lay in between. The CDR3 DNA sequence: TGCGCCAGCAGCGTGAGACAAACAGATACGCAGTATTTT. This gives the protein CASSVRQTDTQYF.

This sequence joins TRBV6-5 and TRBJ2-1; 11 bases agree with TRBD2. The CDR3 covers 13 residues. Losses at the gene ends were 6 bases for V and 7 bases for J; bases not matched to a gene: 2. From germline, CDR1 is MNHEY and CDR2 SVGAGI. CDR3 residues: CASRGTSGNEQFF. The CDR3 nucleotides are TGTGCCAGCAGGGGGACTAGCGGAAATGAGCAGTTCTTC.

The genes are TRBV3-1 (or the pseudogene TRBV3-2) and TRBJ1-3; maybe TRBD1 (5 bases). The CDR3 extends over 15 amino acids. Germline CDR1 LGHDT, CDR2 YNNKEL (reference sequence). Trimming shortened V by 0 bases and J by 2 bases, and 8 bases separated the two germline ends. DNA for the CDR3: TGTGCCAGCAGCCAAGAGACAGTCACTGGAAACACCATATATTTT. Encoded protein: CASSQETVTGNTIYF.

This clone was seen ten or more times. The J gene is TRBJ2-7, the V gene TRBV7-3; D is possibly TRBD1 (5 bases). The V and J ends lost 5 bases and 0 bases respectively, with 11 bases between them. Germline V gene sequence: CDR1 SGHTA, CDR2 FQGTGA. This CDR3 comprises 14 residues. The CDR3 protein is CASSVTASSYEQYF. In DNA, the CDR3 is TGTGCCAGCAGCGTGACAGCGAGCTCCTACGAGCAGTACTTC.

The chain combines TRBV6-5 with TRBJ1-5, with 9 bases that match TRBD1. V was clipped by 10 bases and J by 2 bases; unmatched bases: 6. Looked up from germline, CDR1 is MNHEY and CDR2 is SVGAGI. The CDR3 extends over 14 amino acids. CDR3 sequence (DNA): TGTGCCACCAAGGACAGGGGCGGCAATCAGCCCCAGCATTTT. Translating it yields CATKDRGGNQPQHF.

The rearrangement links TRBV18 to TRBJ1-5, with D unclear. V shed 5 bases and J shed 0 bases, with 11 bases lying between them. The V gene's germline CDR1 is KGHSH and CDR2 LQKENI. This CDR3 contains 15 residues. CDR3 amino acids: CASSVEQISNQPQHF. In DNA form, the CDR3 reads TGTGCCAGCTCAGTCGAACAGATTAGCAATCAGCCCCAGCATTTT. The variable domain in full, with the rest retrieved from reference TRBV18 and TRBJ1-5, is NAGVMQNPRHLVRRRGQEARLRCSPMKGHSHVYWYRQLPEEGLKFMVYLQKENIIDESGMPKERFSAEFPKEGPSILRIQQVVRGDSAAYFCASSVEQISNQPQHFGDGTRLSIL.

The chain employs TRBV19 and TRBJ2-1; 11 nucleotides align to TRBD2. CDR1 is LNHDA and CDR2 is SQIVND in the germline V gene (reference sequence). Unmatched junction bases numbered 10, after V lost 7 bases and J lost 8 bases. CDR3 length equals 15 residues. CDR3 residues: CASNWVAGGGDEQFF. CDR3 in DNA: TGTGCCAGTAATTGGGTAGCGGGAGGGGGGGATGAGCAGTTCTTC.

V is TRBV3-1 (or the pseudogene TRBV3-2) and J is TRBJ1-2; perhaps TRBD1 as D (5 bases). V was clipped by 0 bases and J by 4 bases, with 18 bases between them. Germline values: CDR1 LGHDT, CDR2 YNNKEL (reference sequence). This CDR3 region has 17 residues. This chain's CDR3 is CASSQDRRRGFSYGYTF. The CDR3 coding sequence is TGTGCCAGCAGCCAAGATAGGAGAAGGGGCTTTAGCTATGGCTACACCTTC.

The chain combines TRBV18 with TRBJ2-7; 10 positions agree with TRBD2. The CDR3 sequence is 14 residues long. Germline values: CDR1 KGHSH, CDR2 LQKENI. The V gene end was trimmed by 2 bases and the J gene end by 5 bases; junction bases not matched to a gene: 3. The DNA for the CDR3 is TGTGCCAGCTCACCAAGCCTAGCGGGAGACGAGCAGTACTTC. This gives the protein CASSPSLAGDEQYF.

The chain combines TRBV6-5 with TRBJ1-1; D is uncertain. CDR3 length: 14 amino acids. CDR1 MNHEY and CDR2 SVGAGI come from the germline V gene. Trimming shortened V by 6 bases and J by 6 bases, and 17 bases separated the two germline ends. CDR3 bases: TGTGCCAGCAGAGGTACCGGGAGTTCCGCTGAAGCTTTCTTT. Residues: CASRGTGSSAEAFF.

The chain couples TRBV6-9 to TRBJ2-2, with 8 bases aligning to TRBD1. After removal of 6 bases from V and 5 bases from J, the junction contained 5 bases not matched to a gene. The CDR3 runs to 14 residues. Germline loops: CDR1 MNHGY, CDR2 SVAAGI. This CDR3 reads CASREQGETGELFF. The CDR3 region has the DNA TGTGCCAGCAGAGAACAGGGGGAGACCGGGGAGCTGTTTTTT.

The chain links TRBV28 to TRBJ2-3, with 7 bases fitting TRBD1. The CDR3 runs to 16 residues. CDR1 and CDR2 from the germline V gene are MDHEN and SYDVKM. Germline trimming cut 6 bases from V and 5 bases from J; bases unmatched to any gene: 14. The DNA for the CDR3 is TGTGCCAGCAGGCGCTACGGACAGGTTGGTGAAGATACGCAGTATTTT. This codes for CASRRYGQVGEDTQYF.

The genes are TRBV5-1 and TRBJ1-1; D remains unclear. The V end lost 6 bases, the J end lost 1 base, and 13 bases lay between the germline ends. The CDR3 extends over 14 amino acids. In germline, CDR1 is SGHRS, CDR2 YFSETQ. The CDR3 here is CASNLVTGNTEAFF. CDR3 DNA: TGCGCCAGCAACTTAGTCACGGGGAACACTGAAGCTTTCTTT.

The V and J genes are TRBV7-8 and TRBJ1-5; no clear D gene. CDR1 is SGHVS and CDR2 is FQNEAQ in the germline V gene. V lost 1 base to trimming and J lost 5 bases, with 6 bases between them. CDR3 size: 13 residues. The CDR3 spells CASSLGQDQPQHF. The CDR3 DNA follows: TGTGCCAGCAGCTTAGGTCAGGATCAGCCCCAGCATTTT. Complete variable domain (other parts from reference TRBV7-8 and TRBJ1-5): GAGVSQSPRYKVAKRGQDVALRCDPISGHVSLFWYQQALGQGPEFLTYFQNEAQLDKSGLPSDRFFAERPEGSVSTLKIQRTQQEDSAVYLCASSLGQDQPQHFGDGTRLSIL.